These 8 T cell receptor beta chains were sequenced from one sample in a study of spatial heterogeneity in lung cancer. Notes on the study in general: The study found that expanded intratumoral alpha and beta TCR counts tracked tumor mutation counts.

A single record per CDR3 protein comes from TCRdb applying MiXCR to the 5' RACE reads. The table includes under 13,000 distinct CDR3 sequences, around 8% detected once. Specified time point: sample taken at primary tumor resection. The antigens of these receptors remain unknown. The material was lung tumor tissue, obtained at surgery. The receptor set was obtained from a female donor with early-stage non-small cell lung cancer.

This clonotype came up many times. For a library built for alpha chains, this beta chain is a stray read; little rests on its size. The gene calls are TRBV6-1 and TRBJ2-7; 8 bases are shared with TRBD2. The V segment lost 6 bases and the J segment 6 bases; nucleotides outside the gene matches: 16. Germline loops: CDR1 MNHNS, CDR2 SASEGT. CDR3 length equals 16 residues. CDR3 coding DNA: TGTGCCAGCAGCCCAAGCCTGGGACTAGGGCCTGCCGAGCAGTACTTC. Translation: CASSPSLGLGPAEQYF.

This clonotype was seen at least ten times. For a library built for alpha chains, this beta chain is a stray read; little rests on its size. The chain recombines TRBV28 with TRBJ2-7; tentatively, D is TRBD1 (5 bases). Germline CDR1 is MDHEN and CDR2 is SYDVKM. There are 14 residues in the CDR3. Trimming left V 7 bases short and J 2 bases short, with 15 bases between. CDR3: CASNPHDRPYEQYF. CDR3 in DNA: TGTGCCAGCAACCCCCACGACAGACCCTACGAGCAGTACTTC.

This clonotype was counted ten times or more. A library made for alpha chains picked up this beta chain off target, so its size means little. CDR3 protein: CASSLADGFGYTF. The DNA for the CDR3 is TGTGCCAGCAGCTTAGCAGACGGGTTCGGCTACACCTTC. This chain joins TRBV7-2 and TRBJ1-2; no clear D gene. V lost 0 bases and J 8 bases, leaving 10 bases between the germline ends. CDR1 is SGHTA, CDR2 FQGNSA, per germline. This CDR3 spans 13 amino acids. Supplemented by reference TRBV7-2 and TRBJ1-2, the full variable domain reads GAGVSQSPSNKVTEKGKDVELRCDPISGHTALYWYRQSLGQGLEFLIYFQGNSAPDKSGLPSDRFSAERTGGSVSTLTIQRTQQEDSAVYLCASSLADGFGYTFGSGTRLTVV.

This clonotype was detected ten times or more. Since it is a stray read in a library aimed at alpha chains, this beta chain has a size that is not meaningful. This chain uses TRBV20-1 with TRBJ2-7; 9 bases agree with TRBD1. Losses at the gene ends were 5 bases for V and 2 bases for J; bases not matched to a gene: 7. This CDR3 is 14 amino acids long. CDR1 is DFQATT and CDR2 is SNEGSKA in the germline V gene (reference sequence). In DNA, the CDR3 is TGCAGTGCTGGCAGGACAGGGGCCCCCTACGAGCAGTACTTC. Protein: CSAGRTGAPYEQYF.

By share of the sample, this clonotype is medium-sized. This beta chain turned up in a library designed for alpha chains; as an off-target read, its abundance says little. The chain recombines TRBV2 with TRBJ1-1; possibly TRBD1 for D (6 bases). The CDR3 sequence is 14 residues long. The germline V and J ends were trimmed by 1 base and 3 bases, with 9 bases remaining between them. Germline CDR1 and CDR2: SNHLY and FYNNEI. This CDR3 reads CASSEGGGYTEAFF. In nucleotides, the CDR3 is TGTGCCAGCAGTGAAGGAGGGGGATACACTGAAGCTTTCTTT.

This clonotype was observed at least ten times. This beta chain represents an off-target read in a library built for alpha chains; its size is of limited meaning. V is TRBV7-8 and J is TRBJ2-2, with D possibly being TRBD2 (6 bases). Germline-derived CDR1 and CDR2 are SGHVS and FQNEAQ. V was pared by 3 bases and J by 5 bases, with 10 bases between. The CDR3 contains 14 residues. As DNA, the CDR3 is TGTGCCAGCAGCTTGACTAGTCTAACCGGGGAGCTGTTTTTT. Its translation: CASSLTSLTGELFF. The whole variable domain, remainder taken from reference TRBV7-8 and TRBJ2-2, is GAGVSQSPRYKVAKRGQDVALRCDPISGHVSLFWYQQALGQGPEFLTYFQNEAQLDKSGLPSDRFFAERPEGSVSTLKIQRTQQEDSAVYLCASSLTSLTGELFFGEGSRLTVL.

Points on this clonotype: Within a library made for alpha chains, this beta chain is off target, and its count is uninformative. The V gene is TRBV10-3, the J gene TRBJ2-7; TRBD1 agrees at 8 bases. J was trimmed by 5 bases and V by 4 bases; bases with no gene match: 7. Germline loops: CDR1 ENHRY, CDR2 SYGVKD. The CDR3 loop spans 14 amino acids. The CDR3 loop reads CAISGPAGGDEQYF. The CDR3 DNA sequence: TGTGCCATCAGTGGACCGGCAGGGGGCGACGAGCAGTACTTC.

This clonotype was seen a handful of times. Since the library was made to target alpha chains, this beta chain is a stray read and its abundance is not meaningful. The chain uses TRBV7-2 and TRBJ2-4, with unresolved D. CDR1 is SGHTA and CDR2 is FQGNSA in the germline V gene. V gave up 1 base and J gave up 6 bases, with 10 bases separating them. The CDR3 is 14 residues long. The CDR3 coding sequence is TGTGCCAGCAGCTTAGACATCTTGCTAAACATTCAGTACTTC. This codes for CASSLDILLNIQYF.